The 29 T cell receptor beta chains given below trace back to one sample, sequenced in a study of blood T cell repertoires in COVID-19. The protocol was immunoSEQ multiplex PCR, while the TCRdb copy is restricted to in-frame clones and leaves out a portion. This table holds about 75,000 clones, more than 65% found once. The sequenced material came from peripheral blood. All receptors derive from a woman of 80 years or more with active or convalescent COVID-19.

This rearrangement joins TRBV6-5 to TRBJ1-3; maybe TRBD1 (5 bases). This CDR3 contains 15 residues. V dropped 6 bases and J dropped 0 bases, with 12 bases sitting between them. Germline values: CDR1 MNHEY, CDR2 SVGAGI. The CDR3 DNA sequence: TGTGCCAGCAGAAAACAGGCTAACTCTGGAAACACCATATATTTT. Translation gives CASRKQANSGNTIYF.

The sample holds many counts of this clone. V is TRBV2 and J is TRBJ1-2; 7 nucleotides agree with TRBD1. The CDR3 has 14 amino acids. Germline trimming cut 0 bases from V and 8 bases from J; bases unmatched to any gene: 6. Germline loops: CDR1 SNHLY, CDR2 FYNNEI. CDR3 protein: CASSEAVKGGGYTF. The CDR3 bases are TGTGCCAGCAGTGAAGCCGTAAAAGGGGGCGGCTACACCTTC.

This chain links TRBV21-1 with TRBJ2-1; TRBD1, as called in the table, went unchecked against the DNA. TRBV21-1 represents a pseudogene. The CDR3 totals 16 residues. CDR3: CASSRPGQGIYNEQFF. CDR3 sequence (DNA): TGTGCCAGCAGTCGTCCGGGACAGGGTATTTACAATGAGCAGTTCTTC.

V and J are TRBV6-5 and TRBJ1-2; D not certain. The V end was cut by 4 bases, the J end by 8 bases, with 8 bases between. The germline gives CDR1 MNHEY, CDR2 SVGAGI. The CDR3 is made up of 11 amino acids. The CDR3 DNA reads TGTGCCAGCAGTTGGGTCGGGGGCTACACCTTC. As protein: CASSWVGGYTF.

This chain joins TRBV6-5 and TRBJ1-5; D gene uncertain. V lost 4 bases and J lost 3, with 16 bases in between. The CDR3 is made up of 16 amino acids. Germline V lookup: CDR1 MNHEY, CDR2 SVGAGI. This CDR3 is CASSSLAGVTNQPQHF. In nucleotides, the CDR3 is TGTGCCAGCAGTTCCTTGGCAGGCGTGACCAATCAGCCCCAGCATTTT.

The chain links TRBV6-6 to TRBJ1-1; no clear D gene. V was clipped by 6 bases and J by 2 bases, with 16 bases between them. Looked up from germline, CDR1 is MNHNY and CDR2 is SVGAGI (reference sequence). The CDR3 covers 15 residues. The CDR3 bases are TGTGCCAGCAGCCTACAGATTTTCGGAAACACTGAAGCTTTCTTT. Translating it yields CASSLQIFGNTEAFF.

This clone has just one count. The gene calls are TRBV5-1 and TRBJ2-3; TRBD2 might be the D (6 bases). Germline V gene sequence: CDR1 SGHRS, CDR2 YFSETQ. CDR3 length equals 16 residues. With 0 bases removed from V and 3 bases from J, the gap between germline ends came to 14 bases. CDR3 bases: TGCGCCAGCAGCTTGGGACTAGGGACGAAGACAGATACGCAGTATTTT. Amino acid sequence: CASSLGLGTKTDTQYF.

This chain connects TRBV7-6 to TRBJ2-7, with 7 positions matching TRBD1. The germline gives CDR1 SGHVS, CDR2 FNYEAQ. The CDR3 covers 20 residues. The V and J ends lost 0 bases and 4 bases, in that order; junction bases with no gene match: 21. The CDR3 sequence: CASSLAPPNRGLSPFYEQYF. As DNA, the CDR3 is TGTGCCAGCAGCTTAGCGCCCCCTAACAGGGGTCTCTCCCCTTTTTACGAGCAGTACTTC.

The V call is TRBV13, the J call TRBJ2-5, with 9 positions matching TRBD1. J lost 4 bases, V lost 3 bases, and 21 bases had no gene match. The CDR3 loop spans 20 amino acids. CDR1 is PRHDT and CDR2 is FYEKMQ in the germline V gene (reference sequence). The CDR3 spells CASSFGTARFWTGVRETQYF. CDR3 bases: TGTGCCAGCAGCTTCGGGACAGCACGCTTCTGGACAGGGGTTAGAGAGACCCAGTACTTC.

The rearrangement links TRBV18 to TRBJ2-7, with D perhaps TRBD1 (6 bases). The germline gives CDR1 KGHSH, CDR2 LQKENI. V lost 2 bases to trimming and J lost 6 bases, with 17 bases between them. The CDR3 sequence is 15 residues long. This CDR3 is CASSPRAGEESEQYF. Written as DNA, the CDR3 is TGTGCCAGCTCACCAAGGGCAGGGGAAGAGTCCGAGCAGTACTTC.

This rearrangement joins TRBV21-1 to TRBJ1-2; the table calls TRBD1, which could not be checked here. TRBV21-1 is a listed pseudogene. This CDR3 has 14 amino acids. In DNA form, the CDR3 reads TGTGCCAGCAGCAAACGGTGGACAGAGGGTGGCTACACCTTC. Amino acid sequence: CASSKRWTEGGYTF.

Only a few counts were recorded for this clone. The chain employs TRBV4-3 and TRBJ2-7; D is perhaps TRBD2 (6 bases). V lost 1 base, J lost 5 bases, and 15 bases lay in between. This CDR3 is built from 15 residues. Per the germline V gene, CDR1 is LGHNA and CDR2 is YSLEER. CDR3 in DNA: TGCGCCAGCAGCCAAGTGGCTAGCGCTGAGCACGAGCAGTACTTC. As protein: CASSQVASAEHEQYF.

The V gene is TRBV7-9, the J gene TRBJ1-6; possibly TRBD1 for D (5 bases). Germline V gene data show CDR1 as SEHNR and CDR2 as FQNEAQ (reference sequence). The CDR3 contains 14 residues. V was cut by 6 bases and J by 11 bases, with 17 bases left in between. The CDR3 DNA is TGTGCCAGCAGGTCTACAGGAAGCGCAACACCCCTCCACTTT. As protein: CASRSTGSATPLHF.

The rearrangement joins TRBV18 to TRBJ2-7, with a possible D match to TRBD1 (6 bases). CDR1 and CDR2 (germline): KGHSH, LQKENI. V was trimmed by 2 bases and J by 3 bases, leaving 17 bases between them. The CDR3 is 16 residues long. CDR3 protein: CASSPNRVQGRYEQYF. Written as DNA, the CDR3 is TGTGCCAGCTCACCAAACAGGGTACAGGGCCGCTACGAGCAGTACTTC.

The chain is built from TRBV7-9 and TRBJ2-5, with D unclear. The CDR3 totals 11 residues. The V and J ends lost 5 bases and 3 bases respectively, with 4 bases between them. Germline V lookup: CDR1 SEHNR, CDR2 FQNEAQ (reference sequence). Here the CDR3 reads CASSAEETQYF. CDR3 sequence (DNA): TGTGCCAGCAGCGCAGAAGAGACCCAGTACTTC.

The V gene is TRBV6-2 or TRBV6-3, the J gene TRBJ1-5; 12 nucleotides line up with TRBD1. J gave up 6 bases and V 4 bases, and 4 bases lay outside the gene matches. CDR1 is MNHEY, CDR2 SVGEGT, per germline. The CDR3 runs 15 residues. CDR3 nucleotide sequence: TGTGCCAGCAGTTTGGGACAGGGGGCGGCTCAGCCCCAGCATTTT. This gives the protein CASSLGQGAAQPQHF.

The gene calls are TRBV28 and TRBJ1-3; possible D gene TRBD1, 6 bases. CDR3 size: 16 residues. Trimming took off 4 bases at V and 1 base at J, with 14 bases between the two ends. CDR1 and CDR2 (germline): MDHEN, SYDVKM. The DNA of the CDR3 is TGTGCCAGCAGTTCCCCCCGGGGGGCTTCTGGAAACACCATATATTTT. Translation: CASSSPRGASGNTIYF.

The V and J genes are TRBV24-1 and TRBJ2-2, with TRBD2 as a possible D gene (5 bases). CDR1 and CDR2 from the germline V gene are KGHDR and SFDVKD. V lost 9 bases, J lost 4 bases, and 14 bases lay in between. The CDR3 runs 14 residues. The CDR3 DNA reads TGTGCCACCGGAGGTTCGAGGTTCACCGGGGAGCTGTTTTTT. It encodes CATGGSRFTGELFF.

This chain joins TRBV7-9 and TRBJ2-7; D might be TRBD2 (5 bases). Trimming left V 4 bases short and J 6 bases short, with 16 bases between. Germline V gives CDR1 SEHNR, CDR2 FQNEAQ (reference sequence). The CDR3 covers 14 residues. The CDR3 DNA follows: TGTGCCAGCAGCTCCAGGACGTTCGGAGGCGAGCAGTACTTC. Encoded protein: CASSSRTFGGEQYF. Using reference TRBV7-9 and TRBJ2-7 for the parts outside the CDR3, the full variable domain is DTGVSQNPRHKITKRGQNVTFRCDPISEHNRLYWYRQTLGQGPEFLTYFQNEAQLEKSRLLSDRFSAERPKGSFSTLEIQRTEQGDSAMYLCASSSRTFGGEQYFGPGTRLTVT.

J is TRBJ2-1 and V is TRBV11-3, with D unclear. CDR3 length: 15 residues. V was clipped by 0 bases and J by 0 bases, with 6 bases between them. Germline V gives CDR1 SGHNT, CDR2 YENEEA. The DNA of the CDR3 is TGTGCCAGCAGCTTAGACTCTAGCTCCTACAATGAGCAGTTCTTC. The encoded protein is CASSLDSSSYNEQFF.

The chain employs TRBV7-2 and TRBJ1-5, with D possibly matching TRBD1 (5 bases). The CDR3 runs to 14 residues. Per the germline V gene, CDR1 is SGHTA and CDR2 is FQGNSA. V lost 6 bases and J 4 bases, leaving 13 bases between the germline ends. This CDR3 reads CASSYPGLNQPQHF. The CDR3 nucleotides are TGTGCCAGCAGTTACCCAGGGTTAAATCAGCCCCAGCATTTT.

This sequence joins TRBV10-3 and TRBJ2-3; D perhaps matches TRBD2 (6 bases). The CDR3 has 14 residues. Trimming stripped 6 bases from V and 3 bases from J, with 13 bases between. The germline V gene has CDR1 ENHRY and CDR2 SYGVKD. CDR3 in amino acids: CAIRSLASTDTQYF. DNA of the CDR3: TGTGCCATCAGATCCCTAGCGTCGACAGATACGCAGTATTTT.

The rearrangement links TRBV5-1 to TRBJ1-1; the D gene is possibly TRBD1 (6 bases). The CDR3 runs 15 residues. V was pared by 0 bases and J by 0 bases, with 9 bases between. Germline CDR1 and CDR2: SGHRS and YFSETQ. The chain's CDR3 is CASSLADRLNTEAFF. For the CDR3, the DNA is TGCGCCAGCAGCTTGGCGGACAGATTGAACACTGAAGCTTTCTTT.

The rearrangement joins TRBV7-6 to TRBJ2-3, with 9 bases matching TRBD1. Losses at the gene ends were 5 bases for V and 2 bases for J; bases not matched to a gene: 5. Germline V gene lookup returns CDR1 SGHVS and CDR2 FNYEAQ. The CDR3 runs to 15 residues. This CDR3 reads CASSPGTGYTDTQYF. The CDR3 DNA is TGTGCCAGCAGCCCAGGGACAGGGTACACAGATACGCAGTATTTT.

This clone was detected only once. V gene TRBV7-2 combines with J gene TRBJ1-4, with D tentatively TRBD1 (5 bases). V lost 10 bases, J lost 0 bases, and 12 bases lay in between. CDR3 length equals 14 residues. The V gene's germline CDR1 is SGHTA and CDR2 FQGNSA. CDR3 sequence reads: CATTPGSTNEKLFF. CDR3 DNA: TGTGCCACCACCCCAGGGTCAACTAATGAAAAACTGTTTTTT. Drawing the rest from reference TRBV7-2 and TRBJ1-4, the complete variable domain is GAGVSQSPSNKVTEKGKDVELRCDPISGHTALYWYRQSLGQGLEFLIYFQGNSAPDKSGLPSDRFSAERTGGSVSTLTIQRTQQEDSAVYLCATTPGSTNEKLFFGSGTQLSVL.

V usage is TRBV5-1 and J usage is TRBJ2-3; TRBD2 matches 11 bases. The CDR3 spans 14 residues. Trimming took 5 bases from V and 2 from J; bases not matched to a gene: 1. Germline lookup yields CDR1 SGHRS and CDR2 YFSETQ. The CDR3 here is CASRTSGNTDTQYF. The CDR3 coding sequence is TGCGCCAGCAGGACTAGCGGGAACACAGATACGCAGTATTTT.

This clone was counted only a few times. The rearrangement uses TRBV27 and TRBJ1-6; 8 bases match TRBD1. Per germline, CDR1 MNHEY and CDR2 SMNVEV (reference sequence). This CDR3 has 14 amino acids. Losses at the gene ends were 2 bases for V and 9 bases for J; bases not matched to a gene: 3. Written as DNA, the CDR3 is TGTGCCAGCAGTTTAAGGACAGGGAGTTCACCCCTCCACTTT. This sequence encodes CASSLRTGSSPLHF.

The chain employs TRBV12-3 or TRBV12-4 and TRBJ1-4; TRBD1 is a possible D gene (5 bases). The CDR3 is 13 residues long. V shed 8 bases and J shed 4 bases, with 11 bases lying between them. The CDR3 DNA is TGTGCCAGCCGGTCAGGGCGTAATGAAAAACTGTTTTTT. Protein product: CASRSGRNEKLFF.

This rearrangement joins TRBV27 to TRBJ2-1; 9 bases agree with TRBD2. Germline CDR1 and CDR2: MNHEY and SMNVEV (reference sequence). After removal of 1 base from V and 4 bases from J, the junction contained 2 bases not matched to a gene. CDR3 size: 15 residues. The CDR3 spells CASSLFGLAYNEQFF. The CDR3 DNA is TGTGCCAGCAGTTTATTCGGACTAGCGTACAATGAGCAGTTCTTC.